This is a list of T cell receptor beta chains from one sample in a study of T cells in localized non-small cell lung cancer. Clones were sequenced by immunoSEQ multiplex PCR, and TCRdb holds only the in-frame ones, with some missing. The sample contains about 74,000 clones, roughly 84% of which appear only once. The sequences come from peripheral blood, collected before any cancer treatment. The receptors here all came from a female donor at least 60 years old with stage I lung adenocarcinoma. Each CDR3 is given with its conserved first and last residue. The D gene is left open where the match is weak. Clone size is stated in some rows and not others, as once, few, many or a class when expanded.

J: TRBJ2-1
D: .
size: .
V: TRBV5-4
CDR3: CASRRTVNEQFF
DNA: TGTGCCAGCAGACGGACAGTTAATGAGCAGTTCTTC

J: TRBJ2-3
D: TRBD2
size: .
V: TRBV2
CDR3: CASRERTSGSTDTQYF
DNA: TGTGCCAGCAGGGAACGGACTAGCGGATCCACAGATACGCAGTATTTT

J: TRBJ2-5
D: TRBD2
size: .
V: TRBV2
CDR3: CASSEAPAGAQYQETQYF
DNA: TGTGCCAGCAGTGAAGCGCCAGCGGGGGCCCAGTACCAAGAGACCCAGTACTTC

J: TRBJ1-2
D: .
size: .
V: TRBV13
CDR3: CASSFGQTNYGYTF
DNA: TGTGCCAGCAGCTTCGGACAGACTAACTATGGCTACACCTTC

J: TRBJ1-1
D: .
size: .
V: TRBV28
CDR3: CASSLLPGPGGSEAFF
DNA: TGTGCCAGCAGTTTGTTGCCGGGACCGGGCGGCTCTGAAGCTTTCTTT

J: TRBJ2-3
D: TRBD2
size: .
V: TRBV29-1
CDR3: CSVGASGSDTQYF
DNA: TGCAGCGTTGGGGCTAGCGGGAGTGATACGCAGTATTTT

J: TRBJ1-2
D: TRBD1
size: .
V: TRBV2
CDR3: CASSYSITTGDGYTF
DNA: TGTGCCAGCAGTTACTCGATTACGACAGGGGATGGCTACACCTTC

J: TRBJ1-1
D: TRBD1
size: .
V: TRBV4-2
CDR3: CASSPGGQQNTEAFF
DNA: TGTGCCAGCAGCCCCGGGGGACAGCAGAACACTGAAGCTTTCTTT

J: TRBJ1-2
D: TRBD1
size: .
V: TRBV10-3
CDR3: CAISSGQDYGYTF
DNA: TGTGCCATCAGTAGCGGACAGGACTATGGCTACACCTTC

J: TRBJ2-5
D: .
size: .
V: TRBV5-1
CDR3: CATRTVGGETQYF
DNA: TGCGCCACCCGGACAGTCGGGGGAGAGACCCAGTACTTC

J: TRBJ1-3
D: .
size: once
V: TRBV28
CDR3: CASSSGQVPSGNTIYF
DNA: TGTGCCAGCAGTTCAGGGCAGGTCCCCTCTGGAAACACCATATATTTT

J: TRBJ2-1
D: TRBD2
size: .
V: TRBV28
CDR3: CASTVGLAEVPNEQFF
DNA: TGTGCCAGCACCGTAGGGCTAGCGGAAGTCCCCAATGAGCAGTTCTTC

J: TRBJ2-2
D: TRBD1
size: once
V: TRBV9
CDR3: CASSATSGTGPSGELFF
DNA: TGTGCCAGCAGCGCAACCTCCGGGACAGGCCCATCAGGGGAGCTGTTTTTT

J: TRBJ1-1
D: TRBD1
size: .
V: TRBV5-1
CDR3: CASSLARGQGAYSANEAFF
DNA: TGCGCCAGCAGCTTGGCCCGCGGACAGGGGGCTTATTCGGCGAATGAAGCTTTCTTT

J: TRBJ2-5
D: TRBD2
size: .
V: TRBV7-9
CDR3: CASSSSGVQETQYF
DNA: TGTGCCAGCAGCTCTAGCGGGGTCCAAGAGACCCAGTACTTC

J: TRBJ1-1
D: .
size: .
V: TRBV6-1
CDR3: CASRRPGVGGTEAFF
DNA: TGTGCCAGCAGGAGACCGGGAGTAGGGGGCACTGAAGCTTTCTTT

J: TRBJ2-1
D: TRBD2
size: few
V: TRBV7-2
CDR3: CASSLALAGRPQFF
DNA: TGTGCCAGCAGCTTAGCCCTAGCGGGGCGACCGCAGTTCTTC

J: TRBJ2-3
D: .
size: .
V: TRBV7-3
CDR3: CASSPGRGQVVDTQYF
DNA: TGTGCCAGCAGCCCCGGCCGGGGGCAGGTGGTAGATACGCAGTATTTT

J: TRBJ1-1
D: .
size: once
V: TRBV5-1
CDR3: CASSSGDLNTEAFF
DNA: TGCGCCAGCAGCTCTGGAGATTTGAACACTGAAGCTTTCTTT

J: TRBJ1-5
D: .
size: .
V: TRBV15
CDR3: CATSRLQGDQPQHF
DNA: TGTGCCACCAGCAGACTTCAGGGCGATCAGCCCCAGCATTTT

J: TRBJ2-5
D: .
size: .
V: TRBV2
CDR3: CASSEGGGETQYF
DNA: TGTGCCAGCAGTGAAGGTGGGGGGGAGACCCAGTACTTC

J: TRBJ1-3
D: .
size: .
V: TRBV2
CDR3: CASLRGRGNTIYF
DNA: TGTGCCAGCCTACGGGGACGTGGAAACACCATATATTTT

J: TRBJ1-2
D: .
size: .
V: TRBV6-1
CDR3: CASSESGHKRSNYGYTF
DNA: TGTGCCAGCAGTGAATCGGGACATAAACGTTCCAACTATGGCTACACCTTC

J: TRBJ1-3
D: .
size: .
V: TRBV7-2
CDR3: CASSLVSRGAGGNTIYF
DNA: TGTGCCAGCAGCTTAGTTTCTAGGGGGGCTGGAGGAAACACCATATATTTT

J: TRBJ1-1
D: .
size: .
V: TRBV11-3
CDR3: CASQMGRWNTEAFF
DNA: TGTGCCAGTCAGATGGGGCGGTGGAACACTGAAGCTTTCTTT

J: TRBJ2-7
D: TRBD1
size: .
V: TRBV2
CDR3: CASNRDRGSYEQYF
DNA: TGTGCCAGCAATCGGGACAGGGGCTCCTACGAGCAGTACTTC

J: TRBJ1-2
D: .
size: .
V: TRBV6-6
CDR3: CASSYRRANYGYTF
DNA: TGTGCCAGCAGTTACCGACGAGCTAACTATGGCTACACCTTC

J: TRBJ1-6
D: .
size: once
V: TRBV7-6
CDR3: CASSLDRPYNSPLHF
DNA: TGTGCCAGCAGCTTAGACAGGCCATATAATTCACCCCTCCACTTT

J: TRBJ2-7
D: .
size: once
V: TRBV7-9
CDR3: CASSLLGVRVSEQYF
DNA: TGTGCCAGCAGCTTATTAGGCGTCAGGGTTTCCGAGCAGTACTTC

J: TRBJ2-3
D: TRBD2
size: .
V: TRBV6-5
CDR3: CASSLAGGTDTQYF
DNA: TGTGCCAGCAGCCTAGCGGGGGGCACAGATACGCAGTATTTT

J: TRBJ2-5
D: .
size: .
V: TRBV5-5
CDR3: CASSLWSGAQETQYF
DNA: TGTGCCAGCAGCTTGTGGTCAGGGGCCCAAGAGACCCAGTACTTC

J: TRBJ2-3
D: TRBD2
size: .
V: TRBV29-1
CDR3: CSVEKNGLAGGTQYF
DNA: TGCAGCGTTGAAAAAAATGGACTAGCGGGAGGTACGCAGTATTTT

J: TRBJ1-4
D: .
size: .
V: TRBV2
CDR3: CASSIDSLPTNEKLFF
DNA: TGTGCCAGCAGTATCGACAGCCTACCAACTAATGAAAAACTGTTTTTT

J: TRBJ2-5
D: .
size: .
V: TRBV7-9
CDR3: CASSLRGTPETQYF
DNA: TGTGCCAGCAGCTTACGAGGGACCCCAGAGACCCAGTACTTC